This T cell receptor (beta chain) was profiled in a study of shared clonotypes between healthy human individuals. Study at large: Three CD4 naive, three CD4 memory, two CD8 naive and one CD8 memory plate were used per donor.

Data came from immunoSEQ multiplex PCR; TCRdb stores just in-frame clones and leaves some out. The table shows roughly 2.1 million clones, with 93% occurring only once. As regards this clone: The antigen remains undetermined.

Per germline, CDR1 LGHNA and CDR2 YSLEER. V was clipped by 0 bases and J by 4 bases, with 16 bases between them. This CDR3 spans 17 amino acids. CD45RO-negative CD8 cells positively selected for CCR7 made up the naive population, which excluded terminally differentiated effector memory CD45RA+ cells. General study results and limits: Despite large depth, rarefaction showed incomplete sorted-subset sequencing.

This TCR was sampled from a man aged 18-30 years in good health. Some clones in this sample may be carry-over from other donors' samples. The gene calls are TRBV4-3 and TRBJ2-1; weak D call: TRBD2 (6 bases). The sequencing sample was made of naive CD8+ T cells from PBMCs. The chain's CDR3 is CASSQEIAALGYNEQFF. The CDR3 DNA reads TGCGCCAGCAGCCAAGAGATAGCGGCCTTAGGGTACAATGAGCAGTTCTTC.